This TCR beta chain is drawn from a study of blood T cell repertoires in COVID-19. Method: immunoSEQ multiplex PCR; TCRdb's copy keeps in-frame clones and lacks some. The table records roughly 170,000 clones, around nine tenths of them present only once. The germline V and J ends were trimmed by 5 bases and 4 bases, with 12 bases remaining between them. The CDR3 is made up of 13 amino acids. The sequencing sample was made of peripheral blood. This sequence joins TRBV12-3 or TRBV12-4 and TRBJ2-7; possibly TRBD1 for D (5 bases). The receptor was isolated from a woman in her sixties or seventies with COVID-19, enrolled during active disease. The CDR3 reads CASSTRGLYEQYF. CDR3 in DNA: TGTGCCAGCAGTACAAGGGGTCTGTACGAGCAGTACTTC.